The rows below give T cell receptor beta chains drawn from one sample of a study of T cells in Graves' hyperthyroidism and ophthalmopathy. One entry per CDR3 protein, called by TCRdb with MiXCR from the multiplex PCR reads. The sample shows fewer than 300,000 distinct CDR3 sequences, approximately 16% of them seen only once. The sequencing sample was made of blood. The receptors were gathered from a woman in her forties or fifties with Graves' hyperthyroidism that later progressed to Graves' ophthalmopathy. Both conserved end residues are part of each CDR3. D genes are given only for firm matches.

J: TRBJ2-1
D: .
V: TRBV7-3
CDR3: CASSPTLPGLGQFF

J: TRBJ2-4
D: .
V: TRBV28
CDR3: CASSLVATLAKNIRYF

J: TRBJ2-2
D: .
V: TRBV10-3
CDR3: CATGDAGELFF

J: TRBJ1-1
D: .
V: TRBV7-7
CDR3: CASSLLGNTEAFF

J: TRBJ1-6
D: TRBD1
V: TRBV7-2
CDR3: CASSLDRLSPLHF

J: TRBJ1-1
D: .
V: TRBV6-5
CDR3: CASSYQWGAEAFF

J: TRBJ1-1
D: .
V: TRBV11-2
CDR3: CASSLFRAEAFF

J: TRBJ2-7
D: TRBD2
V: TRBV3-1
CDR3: CASSQEGLAGGSYEQYF

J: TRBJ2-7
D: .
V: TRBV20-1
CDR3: CSARGTYANSYEQYF

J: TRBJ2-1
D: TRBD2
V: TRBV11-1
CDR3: CASSRPGLAGGLNEQFF

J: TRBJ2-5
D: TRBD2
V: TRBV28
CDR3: CASSSSGRAVATQYF

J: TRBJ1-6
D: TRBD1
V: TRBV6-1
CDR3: CASSRFPPRDSLSPLHF

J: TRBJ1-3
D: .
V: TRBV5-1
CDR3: CASSLEAGLNTIYF

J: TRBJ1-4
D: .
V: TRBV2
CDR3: CASSEVARRGNEKLFF

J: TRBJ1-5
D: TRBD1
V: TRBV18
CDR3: CASSKPGGNQPQHF

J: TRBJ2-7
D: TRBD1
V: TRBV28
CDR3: CASRRNRGYEQYF

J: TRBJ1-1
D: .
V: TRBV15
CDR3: CATSRDTGTEAFF

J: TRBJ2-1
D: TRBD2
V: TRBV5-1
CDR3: CASSTTSGSVEQFF

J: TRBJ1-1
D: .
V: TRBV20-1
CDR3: CSERRGWSTEAFF

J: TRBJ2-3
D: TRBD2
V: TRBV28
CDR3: CASTVLASTDTQYF

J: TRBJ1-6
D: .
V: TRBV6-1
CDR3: CASSGTDKDSPLHF

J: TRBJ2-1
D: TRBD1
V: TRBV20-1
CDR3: CSEHRGLGNEQFF

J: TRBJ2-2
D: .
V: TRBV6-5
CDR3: CASSFRATNTGELFF

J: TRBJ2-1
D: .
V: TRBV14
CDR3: CASRGAGAYNEQFF

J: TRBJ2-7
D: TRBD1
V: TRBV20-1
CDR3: CSAARGGTGDSYEQYF

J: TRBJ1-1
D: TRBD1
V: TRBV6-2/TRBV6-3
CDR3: CASSKHGTVGTEAFF

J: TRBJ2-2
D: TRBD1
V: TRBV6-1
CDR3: CASSSDRGSTGELFF

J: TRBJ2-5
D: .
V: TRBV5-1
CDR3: CASSSLDLYGETQYF

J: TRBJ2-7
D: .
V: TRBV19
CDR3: CASSSGYSYEQYF

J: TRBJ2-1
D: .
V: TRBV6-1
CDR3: CASSDDPYNEQFF

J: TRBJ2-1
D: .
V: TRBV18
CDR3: CASSHVTTGGYNEQFF

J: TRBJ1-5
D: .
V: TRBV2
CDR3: CASSETGSSQPQHF

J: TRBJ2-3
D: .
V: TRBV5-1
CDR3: CASSYSPPADTQYF

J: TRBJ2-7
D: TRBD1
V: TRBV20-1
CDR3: CSATPGGTGGEQYF

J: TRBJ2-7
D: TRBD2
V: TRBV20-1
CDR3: CSARDLGGLDSYEQYF

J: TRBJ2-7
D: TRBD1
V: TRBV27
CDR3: CASSKGATYEQYF

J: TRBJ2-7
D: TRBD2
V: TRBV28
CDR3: CASLSTSGAYEQYF

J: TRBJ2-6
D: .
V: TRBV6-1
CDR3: CASKMDSGANVLTF

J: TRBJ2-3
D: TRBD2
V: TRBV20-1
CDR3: CSARDTSGNTDTQYF

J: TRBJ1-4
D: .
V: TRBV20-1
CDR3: CSARDWEPTNEKLFF